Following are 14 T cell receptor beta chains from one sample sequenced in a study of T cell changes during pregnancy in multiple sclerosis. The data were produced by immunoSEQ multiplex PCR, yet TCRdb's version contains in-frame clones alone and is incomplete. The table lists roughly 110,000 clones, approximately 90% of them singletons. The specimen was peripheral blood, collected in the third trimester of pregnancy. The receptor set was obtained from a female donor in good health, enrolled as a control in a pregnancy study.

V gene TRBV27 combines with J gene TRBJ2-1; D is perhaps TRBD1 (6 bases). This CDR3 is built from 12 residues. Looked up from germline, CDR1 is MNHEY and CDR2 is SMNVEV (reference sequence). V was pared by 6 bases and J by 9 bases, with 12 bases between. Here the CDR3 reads CASRPDRSEQFF. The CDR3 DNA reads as TGTGCCAGCAGACCCGACAGGAGTGAGCAGTTCTTC.

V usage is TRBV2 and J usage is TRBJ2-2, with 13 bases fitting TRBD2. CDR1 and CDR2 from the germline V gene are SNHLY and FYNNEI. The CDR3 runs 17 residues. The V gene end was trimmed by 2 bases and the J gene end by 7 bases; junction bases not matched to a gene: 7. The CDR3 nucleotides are TGTGCCAGCAGTGAAATTACTAGCGGGGGGGTAGGCGGGGAGCTGTTTTTT. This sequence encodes CASSEITSGGVGGELFF.

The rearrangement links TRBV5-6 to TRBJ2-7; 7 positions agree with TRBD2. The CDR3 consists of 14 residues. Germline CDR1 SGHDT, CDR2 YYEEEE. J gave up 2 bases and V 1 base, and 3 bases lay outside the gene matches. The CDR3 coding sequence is TGTGCCAGCAGCTTGAGCGGGGACCCCTACGAGCAGTACTTC. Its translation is CASSLSGDPYEQYF.

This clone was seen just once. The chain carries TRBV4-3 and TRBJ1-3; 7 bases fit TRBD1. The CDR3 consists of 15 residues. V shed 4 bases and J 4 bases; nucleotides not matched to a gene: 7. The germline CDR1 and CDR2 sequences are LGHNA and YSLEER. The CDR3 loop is CASSPQGVQGNTIYF. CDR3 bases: TGCGCCAGCAGCCCCCAGGGGGTCCAGGGAAACACCATATATTTT.

This CDR3 is CASSAQGVASNQPQHF. The CDR3 nucleotides read TGTGCCAGCAGTGCACAGGGCGTAGCTAGCAATCAGCCCCAGCATTTT. This chain links TRBV6-6 with TRBJ1-5, with D perhaps TRBD1 (6 bases). Germline V lookup: CDR1 MNHNY, CDR2 SVGAGI (reference sequence). V lost 5 bases and J 0 bases, leaving 14 bases between the germline ends. The CDR3 is made up of 16 amino acids.

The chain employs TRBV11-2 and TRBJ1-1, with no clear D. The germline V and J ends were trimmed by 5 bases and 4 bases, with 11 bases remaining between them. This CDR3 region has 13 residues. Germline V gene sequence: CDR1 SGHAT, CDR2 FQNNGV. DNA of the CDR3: TGTGCCAGCAGCATTACAGCCCTCACTGAAGCTTTCTTT. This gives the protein CASSITALTEAFF.

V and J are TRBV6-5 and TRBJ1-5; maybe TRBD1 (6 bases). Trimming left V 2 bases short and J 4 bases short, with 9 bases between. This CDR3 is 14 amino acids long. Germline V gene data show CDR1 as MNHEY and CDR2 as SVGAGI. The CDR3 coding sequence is TGTGCCAGCAGTTACGGAACAGGGAATCAGCCCCAGCATTTT. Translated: CASSYGTGNQPQHF.

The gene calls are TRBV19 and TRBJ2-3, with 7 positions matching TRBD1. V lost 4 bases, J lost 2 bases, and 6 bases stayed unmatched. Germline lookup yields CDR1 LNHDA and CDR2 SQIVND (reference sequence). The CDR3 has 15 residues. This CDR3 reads CASSRRGQDTDTQYF. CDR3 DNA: TGTGCCAGTAGTAGGCGTGGACAGGACACAGATACGCAGTATTTT. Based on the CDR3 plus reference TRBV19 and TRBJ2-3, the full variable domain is DGGITQSPKYLFRKEGQNVTLSCEQNLNHDAMYWYRQDPGQGLRLIYYSQIVNDFQKGDIAEGYSVSREKKESFPLTVTSAQKNPTAFYLCASSRRGQDTDTQYFGPGTRLTVL.

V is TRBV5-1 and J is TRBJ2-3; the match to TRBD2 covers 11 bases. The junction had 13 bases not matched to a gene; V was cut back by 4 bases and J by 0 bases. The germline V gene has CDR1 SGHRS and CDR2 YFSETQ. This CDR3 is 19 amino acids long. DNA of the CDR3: TGCGCCAGCAGCCAGAAGTGGCATAGCGGGGGGGCCAGCACAGATACGCAGTATTTT. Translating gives CASSQKWHSGGASTDTQYF.

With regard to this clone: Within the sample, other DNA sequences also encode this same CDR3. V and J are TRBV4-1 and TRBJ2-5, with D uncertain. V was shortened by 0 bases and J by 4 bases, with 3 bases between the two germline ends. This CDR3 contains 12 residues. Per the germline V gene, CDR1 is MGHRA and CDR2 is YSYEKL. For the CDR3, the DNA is TGCGCCAGCAGCCAAGATCGAGAGACCCAGTACTTC. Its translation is CASSQDRETQYF.

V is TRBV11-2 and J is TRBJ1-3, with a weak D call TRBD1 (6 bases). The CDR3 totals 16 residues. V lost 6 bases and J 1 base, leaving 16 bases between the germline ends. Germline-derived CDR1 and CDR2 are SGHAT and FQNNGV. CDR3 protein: CASSQVRGKSGNTIYF. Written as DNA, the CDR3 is TGTGCCAGCAGTCAAGTTAGGGGGAAGTCTGGAAACACCATATATTTT.

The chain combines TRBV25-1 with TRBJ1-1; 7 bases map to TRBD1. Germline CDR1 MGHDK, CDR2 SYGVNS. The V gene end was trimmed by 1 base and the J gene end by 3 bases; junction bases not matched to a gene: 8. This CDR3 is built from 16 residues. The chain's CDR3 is CASSEFGQAIDTEAFF. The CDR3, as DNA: TGTGCCAGCAGTGAATTCGGACAGGCTATTGACACTGAAGCTTTCTTT.

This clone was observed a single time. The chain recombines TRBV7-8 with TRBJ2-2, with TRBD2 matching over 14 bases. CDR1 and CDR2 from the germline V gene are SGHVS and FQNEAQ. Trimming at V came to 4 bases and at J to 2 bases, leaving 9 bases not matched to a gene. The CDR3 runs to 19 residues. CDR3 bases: TGTGCCAGCAGCTCGGGACTAGCGGGGGCCGTTCTCAACACCGGGGAGCTGTTTTTT. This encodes CASSSGLAGAVLNTGELFF.

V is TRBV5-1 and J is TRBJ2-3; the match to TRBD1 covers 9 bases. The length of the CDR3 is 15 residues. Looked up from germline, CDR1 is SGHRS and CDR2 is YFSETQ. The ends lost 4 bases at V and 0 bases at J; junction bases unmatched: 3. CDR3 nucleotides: TGCGCCAGCAGCCGACAGGGGGATAGCACAGATACGCAGTATTTT. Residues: CASSRQGDSTDTQYF.